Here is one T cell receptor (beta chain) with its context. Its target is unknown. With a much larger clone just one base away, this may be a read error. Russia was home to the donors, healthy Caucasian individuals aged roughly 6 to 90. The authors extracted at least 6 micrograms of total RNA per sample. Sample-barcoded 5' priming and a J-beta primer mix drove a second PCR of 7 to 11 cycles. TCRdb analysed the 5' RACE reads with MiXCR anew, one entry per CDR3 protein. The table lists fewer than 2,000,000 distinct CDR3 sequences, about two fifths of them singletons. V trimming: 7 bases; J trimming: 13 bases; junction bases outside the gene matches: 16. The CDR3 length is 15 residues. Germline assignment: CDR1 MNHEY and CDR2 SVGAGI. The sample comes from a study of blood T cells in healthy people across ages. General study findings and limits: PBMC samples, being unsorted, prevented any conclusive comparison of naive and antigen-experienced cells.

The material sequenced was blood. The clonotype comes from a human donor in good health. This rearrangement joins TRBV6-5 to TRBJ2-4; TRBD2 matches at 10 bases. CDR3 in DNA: TGTGCCAGCACCTCTAGCGGGGGAACCTACAATGAGCAGTACTTC. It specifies CASTSSGGTYNEQYF.